Sequencing of this TCR beta chain was carried out in a study of OX40 agonist ivuxolimab in advanced cancers. Method: immunoSEQ multiplex PCR; TCRdb's copy keeps in-frame clones and lacks some. The table lists some 99,000 clones, about four fifths of them singletons. Anyone with autoimmune disease history or systemic immunosuppression was excluded. Per the germline V gene, CDR1 is MDHEN and CDR2 is SYDVKM. This CDR3 has 16 residues. V shed 2 bases, J shed 3 bases, and the junction held 6 bases outside the gene matches. Sequenced here: CD4+ or CD8+ T cells sorted from blood, sampled in a trial of the OX40 agonist ivuxolimab. This chain connects TRBV28 to TRBJ1-1, with 10 bases fitting TRBD1. The receptor was derived from an adult with an advanced solid tumor such as melanoma, head and neck, liver or kidney cancer. CDR3 residues: CASSLNLGQGYTEAFF. In nucleotides, the CDR3 is TGTGCCAGCAGTTTAAATCTGGGACAGGGGTACACTGAAGCTTTCTTT.